This TCR beta chain is from a study of cytomegalovirus exposure and HLA in healthy donors. V dropped 8 bases and J dropped 4; count of bases not matched to a gene: 3. This CDR3 region has 13 residues. In germline, CDR1 is SEHNR, CDR2 FQNEAQ (reference sequence). TCRdb keeps only in-frame clones here, not all; method: immunoSEQ multiplex PCR. The sample shows over 250,000 clones, around 90% of them seen only once. This sequence was found in a woman between 25 and 40 years old in good health and CMV-seropositive. Sequenced: PBMCs. V gene TRBV7-9 combines with J gene TRBJ2-2; 8 bases align to TRBD2. In nucleotides, the CDR3 is TGTGCCAGCCCGGGGGGGAGCACCGGGGAGCTGTTTTTT. Translating it yields CASPGGSTGELFF.